Shown below are 18 T cell receptor beta chains from a single sample sequenced in a study of T-cell reconstitution after alpha-beta-depleted transplantation in children. Unique molecular identifiers were used to barcode this TCRbeta library. Each CDR3 protein is one row after TCRdb ran MiXCR on the PCR reads. The sample yields 60,000 to 100,000 distinct CDR3 sequences, about a sixth seen once. Sequences were derived from PBMCs, mostly from graft donor cells, sampled 360 days after TCRalphabeta/CD19-depleted stem cell transplant. These receptors were taken from a male patient aged 2-15 years who had a stem cell transplant for acute lymphoblastic leukemia, so the T cells may come from the graft donor.

This clonotype was seen a handful of times. The chain has TRBV4-2 and TRBJ2-5, with TRBD2 matching 9 bases. CDR1 is LGHNA, CDR2 YNFKEQ, per germline. The CDR3 has 16 residues. Trimming at V came to 0 bases and at J to 3 bases, leaving 5 bases not matched to a gene. CDR3 sequence (DNA): TGTGCCAGCAGCCAAGATAGGGCTAGCGGGAAAGAGACCCAGTACTTC. Translated, it gives CASSQDRASGKETQYF.

A few counts support this clonotype. The V and J genes are TRBV4-2 and TRBJ2-4; D is possibly TRBD1 (6 bases). V shed 1 base and J shed 11 bases, with 12 bases lying between them. The CDR3 spans 13 residues. The V gene's germline CDR1 is LGHNA and CDR2 YNFKEQ. The CDR3 sequence is CASSQVTGWLQYF. The CDR3 DNA follows: TGTGCCAGCAGCCAAGTTACAGGGTGGCTTCAGTACTTC.

The chain links TRBV5-6 to TRBJ2-3; D remains unclear. The germline CDR1 and CDR2 sequences are SGHDT and YYEEEE. This CDR3 comprises 13 residues. Trimming took off 5 bases at V and 1 base at J, with 8 bases between the two ends. The DNA for the CDR3 is TGTGCCAGCAGTCACGGCGGCACAGATACGCAGTATTTT. Translated: CASSHGGTDTQYF.

This rearrangement joins TRBV7-9 to TRBJ2-1, with D uncertain. V was shortened by 5 bases and J by 0 bases, with 14 bases between the two germline ends. The CDR3 loop spans 16 amino acids. Germline CDR1 reads SEHNR; CDR2 reads FQNEAQ (reference sequence). CDR3 loop: CASSPRTVSSYNEQFF. The CDR3 nucleotides are TGTGCCAGCAGCCCCCGGACGGTGAGCTCCTACAATGAGCAGTTCTTC.

The chain carries TRBV9 and TRBJ2-5; D is perhaps TRBD1 or TRBD2 (5 bases each). Germline CDR1 SGDLS, CDR2 YYNGEE. The CDR3 spans 15 residues. V was clipped by 4 bases and J by 6 bases, with 19 bases between them. CDR3 DNA sequence: TGTGCCAGCAGCCCAGGGACCTCAATCGCGAAGACCCAGTACTTC. It translates to CASSPGTSIAKTQYF. The complete variable domain, with remaining parts taken from reference TRBV9 and TRBJ2-5, reads DSGVTQTPKHLITATGQRVTLRCSPRSGDLSVYWYQQSLDQGLQFLIQYYNGEERAKGNILERFSAQQFPDLHSELNLSSLELGDSALYFCASSPGTSIAKTQYFGPGTRLLVL.

Only a few counts were recorded for this clonotype. The rearrangement joins TRBV7-9 to TRBJ1-5; TRBD1 agrees at 8 bases. The V segment lost 5 bases and the J segment 5 bases; nucleotides outside the gene matches: 8. The CDR3 sequence is 15 residues long. The germline gives CDR1 SEHNR, CDR2 FQNEAQ (reference sequence). The CDR3 here is CASSPAGGLDQPQHF. The CDR3 DNA reads as TGTGCCAGCAGCCCCGCAGGGGGCCTCGATCAGCCCCAGCATTTT.

This chain joins TRBV12-3 or TRBV12-4 and TRBJ2-7, with 8 bases matching TRBD2. The CDR3 is 14 amino acids. V lost 5 bases, J lost 4 bases, and 7 bases stayed unmatched. CDR3 loop: CASSTGTRIYEQYF. The CDR3 DNA is TGTGCCAGCAGTACCGGGACTAGAATATACGAGCAGTACTTC.

V gene TRBV4-2 combines with J gene TRBJ2-1, with D possibly called TRBD1 or TRBD2 (5 bases each). From germline, CDR1 is LGHNA and CDR2 YNFKEQ. CDR3 length equals 16 residues. V lost 2 bases, J lost 4 bases, and 15 bases lay in between. Written as DNA, the CDR3 is TGTGCCAGCAGCCAATGGGGGAGCGCAGCTTACAATGAGCAGTTCTTC. This translates into CASSQWGSAAYNEQFF.

In its sample, this clonotype was seen a few times. The genes are TRBV11-1 and TRBJ2-5; 8 bases are a match to TRBD2. There are 18 residues in the CDR3. Germline values: CDR1 SGHAT, CDR2 FQDESV (reference sequence). V was clipped by 4 bases and J by 5 bases; unmatched bases: 18. The CDR3 nucleotides read TGTGCCAGCAGCTACCCGATCCGAAAGCGGGAGTGGGTGGAGACCCAGTACTTC. Translation: CASSYPIRKREWVETQYF.

The table lists this clonotype with a few counts. V is TRBV12-5 and J is TRBJ2-5; TRBD1 is a possible D gene (5 bases). Per the germline V gene, CDR1 is LGHNT and CDR2 is FRNRAP. Trimming took off 0 bases at V and 5 bases at J, with 13 bases between the two ends. CDR3 length: 15 residues. In DNA, the CDR3 is TGTGCTAGTGGTTTGGTACGCATGGGGCTGGAGACCCAGTACTTC. It codes for CASGLVRMGLETQYF.

This clonotype has just a few counts. This sequence joins TRBV5-5 and TRBJ2-3; no clear D gene. The germline V gene encodes CDR1 SGHKS and CDR2 YYEKEE (reference sequence). The CDR3 runs 14 residues. V was shortened by 0 bases and J by 3 bases, with 8 bases between the two germline ends. CDR3 in amino acids: CASSLALRTDTQYF. The DNA for the CDR3 is TGTGCCAGCAGCTTGGCCTTGAGGACAGATACGCAGTATTTT.

This sequence joins TRBV18 and TRBJ2-4; 7 bases are shared with TRBD1. Per germline, CDR1 KGHSH and CDR2 LQKENI. The V gene end was trimmed by 0 bases and the J gene end by 5 bases; junction bases not matched to a gene: 10. CDR3 length: 17 amino acids. The CDR3: CASSPPITGDWENIQYF. The CDR3 DNA sequence: TGTGCCAGCTCACCACCGATCACAGGGGATTGGGAAAACATTCAGTACTTC.

The chain links TRBV20-1 to TRBJ2-3; TRBD2 is a possible D gene (6 bases). V was pared by 6 bases and J by 3 bases, with 22 bases between. Germline CDR1 is DFQATT and CDR2 is SNEGSKA (reference sequence). CDR3 size: 16 residues. The chain's CDR3 is CSAKSLQRAATDTQYF. In DNA form, the CDR3 reads TGCAGTGCAAAGTCCCTCCAGCGGGCCGCGACAGATACGCAGTATTTT.

CDR3 residues: CASRAGLGNQPQHF. DNA of the CDR3: TGCGCCAGTCGAGCGGGGTTGGGGAATCAGCCCCAGCATTTT. The V gene is TRBV5-1, the J gene TRBJ1-5; D unclear. The CDR3 totals 14 residues. Germline CDR1 and CDR2: SGHRS and YFSETQ. Deletions cut 8 bases from V and 4 bases from J, with 16 bases between.

This clonotype was counted many times. V usage is TRBV2 and J usage is TRBJ2-7, with 10 bases that match TRBD1. With 6 bases clipped from V and 1 base from J, the junction kept 3 bases outside the gene matches. Per the germline V gene, CDR1 is SNHLY and CDR2 is FYNNEI. This CDR3 comprises 14 residues. The CDR3 DNA follows: TGTGCCAGCAGGGACAGGGGGGCGTCCTACGAGCAGTACTTC. Encoded protein: CASRDRGASYEQYF.

CDR3 sequence (DNA): TGTGCCAGCAGTTCTCGGACAGGGGGCCTCCCTTCCTACAATGAGCAGTTCTTC. Amino acids: CASSSRTGGLPSYNEQFF. V gene TRBV27 combines with J gene TRBJ2-1; TRBD1 matches at 11 bases. This CDR3 region has 18 residues. Trimming removed 4 bases from V and 1 base from J; junction bases left unmatched: 9. Germline lookup yields CDR1 MNHEY and CDR2 SMNVEV (reference sequence).

This chain uses TRBV7-9 with TRBJ2-5; 9 bases align to TRBD2. V lost 5 bases and J lost 7; bases outside the gene matches: 8. Germline assignment: CDR1 SEHNR and CDR2 FQNEAQ (reference sequence). CDR3 size: 14 residues. CDR3: CASSTGLAAPTQYF. As DNA, the CDR3 is TGTGCCAGCAGCACGGGACTAGCAGCTCCGACCCAGTACTTC.

V and J are TRBV5-1 and TRBJ2-1; maybe TRBD2 (6 bases). CDR1 SGHRS and CDR2 YFSETQ come from the germline V gene. V was pared by 4 bases and J by 4 bases, with 15 bases between. CDR3 size: 15 residues. The CDR3 DNA reads as TGCGCCAGCAGCGAGGACTACTTAGGGTACAATGAGCAGTTCTTC. Amino acid sequence: CASSEDYLGYNEQFF.